Below are 10 T cell receptor beta chains sequenced from a single sample in a study of blood T cell repertoires in COVID-19. The protocol was immunoSEQ multiplex PCR, while the TCRdb copy is restricted to in-frame clones and leaves out a portion. The repertoire holds hundreds of thousands of clones, with 65% to 85% as singletons. The specimen was peripheral blood. Receptors originate from a woman aged 40-49 years with active or convalescent COVID-19.

CDR3 region: CASSVRGYGNTIYF. DNA for the CDR3: TGTGCCAGCAGTGTACGGGGGTATGGAAACACCATATATTTT. The chain has TRBV2 and TRBJ1-3, with D tentatively TRBD1 (5 bases). This CDR3 has 14 amino acids. Germline loops: CDR1 SNHLY, CDR2 FYNNEI. The germline V and J ends were trimmed by 4 bases and 3 bases, with 10 bases remaining between them.

This clone occurred a few times. The rearrangement links TRBV9 to TRBJ1-6, with a possible D match to TRBD1 (6 bases). The CDR3 is 14 residues long. V dropped 3 bases and J dropped 9 bases, with 13 bases sitting between them. CDR1 SGDLS and CDR2 YYNGEE come from the germline V gene. The CDR3 coding sequence is TGTGCCAGCAGCGGGGGGCAGCCGTCTTCACCCCTCCACTTT. This sequence encodes CASSGGQPSSPLHF.

The chain uses TRBV5-8 and TRBJ1-5, with D tentatively TRBD1 (5 bases). The CDR3 extends over 14 amino acids. Germline-derived CDR1 and CDR2 are SGHTS and YDEGEE. Between the trimmed V and J ends, which lost 3 bases and 0 bases, there was a span of 7 bases. The CDR3 region is CASSSGGSNQPQHF. In DNA form, the CDR3 reads TGTGCCAGCAGCTCCGGGGGTAGCAATCAGCCCCAGCATTTT.

The chain combines TRBV11-2 with TRBJ1-2; no reliable D call. The germline gives CDR1 SGHAT, CDR2 FQNNGV. The CDR3 covers 14 residues. Trimming took off 6 bases at V and 1 base at J, with 12 bases between the two ends. CDR3: CASSLTLDNYGYTF. Written as DNA, the CDR3 is TGTGCCAGCAGTTTAACCTTAGATAACTATGGCTACACCTTC.

The chain recombines TRBV14 with TRBJ1-6, with 11 bases matching TRBD1. The CDR3 length is 22 residues. Germline CDR1 reads SGHDN; CDR2 reads FVKESK. Trimming removed 4 bases from V and 0 bases from J; junction bases left unmatched: 17. Written as DNA, the CDR3 is TGTGCCAGCAGCCCCCGCCGGGACAGGGGGTTATATTCGAGCTCCTATAATTCACCCCTCCACTTT. It codes for CASSPRRDRGLYSSSYNSPLHF.

The rearrangement joins TRBV4-1 to TRBJ1-4; D uncertain. V was shortened by 6 bases and J by 6 bases, with 14 bases between the two germline ends. CDR3 length: 14 residues. Germline V lookup: CDR1 MGHRA, CDR2 YSYEKL. Here the CDR3 DNA reads TGCGCCAGCAGTCGTTGGACTGCGGATGAAAAACTGTTTTTT. Translating gives CASSRWTADEKLFF.

The chain couples TRBV10-2 to TRBJ1-1, with D hard to call. The V gene's germline CDR1 is WSHSY and CDR2 SAAADI. CDR3 length equals 13 residues. Trimming removed 7 bases from V and 1 base from J, with 10 bases in between. The CDR3 DNA follows: TGCGCCAGCACCCCCCGGGAGAACACTGAAGCTTTCTTT. Residues: CASTPRENTEAFF.

The chain is built from TRBV28 and TRBJ2-1; TRBD2 matches at 7 bases. Germline-derived CDR1 and CDR2 are MDHEN and SYDVKM. V lost 8 bases to trimming and J lost 8 bases; unmatched junction nucleotides: 15. The CDR3 is made up of 15 amino acids. The chain's CDR3 is CASGPAVGGWYEQFF. The CDR3 nucleotides are TGTGCCAGCGGCCCCGCCGTCGGGGGGTGGTATGAGCAGTTCTTC. Full variable domain (missing parts from reference TRBV28 and TRBJ2-1): DVKVTQSSRYLVKRTGEKVFLECVQDMDHENMFWYRQDPGLGLRLIYFSYDVKMKEKGDIPEGYSVSREKKERFSLILESASTNQTSMYLCASGPAVGGWYEQFFGPGTRLTVL.

The chain recombines TRBV3-1 (or the pseudogene TRBV3-2) with TRBJ1-2; the match to TRBD1 covers 9 bases. The germline V gene encodes CDR1 LGHDT and CDR2 YNNKEL (reference sequence). V shed 3 bases and J 4 bases; nucleotides not matched to a gene: 6. CDR3 length: 15 amino acids. The CDR3 sequence: CASSQLGQGTYGYTF. The CDR3, as DNA: TGTGCCAGCAGCCAGTTGGGACAGGGCACCTATGGCTACACCTTC.

This rearrangement joins TRBV7-9 to TRBJ2-1, with 12 bases identical to TRBD2. The CDR3 runs to 19 residues. Germline CDR1 SEHNR, CDR2 FQNEAQ (reference sequence). Germline trimming cut 1 base from V and 15 bases from J; bases unmatched to any gene: 22. This CDR3 is CASSLDLLKPGTSGQKGFF. CDR3 coding DNA: TGTGCCAGCAGCTTAGATCTTCTAAAACCCGGGACTAGCGGGCAGAAGGGGTTCTTC.